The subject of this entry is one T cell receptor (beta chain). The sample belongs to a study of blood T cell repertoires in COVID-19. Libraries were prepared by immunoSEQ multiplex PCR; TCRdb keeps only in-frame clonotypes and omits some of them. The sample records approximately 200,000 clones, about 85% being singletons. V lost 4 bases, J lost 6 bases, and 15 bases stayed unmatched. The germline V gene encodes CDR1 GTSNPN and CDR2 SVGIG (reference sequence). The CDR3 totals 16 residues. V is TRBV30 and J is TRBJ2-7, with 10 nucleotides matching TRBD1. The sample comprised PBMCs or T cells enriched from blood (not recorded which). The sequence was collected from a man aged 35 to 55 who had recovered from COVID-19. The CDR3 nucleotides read TGTGCCTGGACCGCGGGGTACGCGGGACAGGGGACCGAGCAGTACTTC. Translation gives CAWTAGYAGQGTEQYF.